This entry is about one T cell receptor (beta chain). With 3 bases clipped from V and 9 bases from J, the junction kept 8 bases outside the gene matches. Germline CDR1 is SGHVS and CDR2 is FQNEAQ. The CDR3 runs 15 residues. The source of the sample is a study of blood T cell repertoires in COVID-19. Study information: Whether acute or convalescent, the COVID-19 samples came from the United States, Italy and Spain. PBMCs, B-cell-depleted T cells, or T cells provided the cDNA or gDNA that made up the material.

Data came from immunoSEQ multiplex PCR; TCRdb stores just in-frame clones and leaves some out. The sample lists around 180,000 clones, roughly 70% occurring once. The V and J genes are TRBV7-8 and TRBJ2-1, with 10 bases aligning to TRBD2. The receptor was derived from a woman older than 75 with acute or convalescent COVID-19. Sequenced input: peripheral blood. CDR3 in DNA: TGTGCCAGCAGCTTTCTAGCGGGAGCCGCGGTTGAGCAGTTCTTC. It translates to CASSFLAGAAVEQFF.